These 15 T cell receptor beta chains originate from one sample sequenced in a study of T cells in localized non-small cell lung cancer. Sequenced by immunoSEQ multiplex PCR; TCRdb stores in-frame clones only, minus some. The sample gives approximately 41,000 clones, just over 85% of which show up once; 5% to 6% is in the top ten. Here the sequenced sample was peripheral blood mononuclear cells, taken before any cancer treatment. The receptors come from a male donor older than 55 with stage II lung adenocarcinoma.

The chain combines TRBV2 with TRBJ1-4; D remains unclear. Germline values: CDR1 SNHLY, CDR2 FYNNEI. The CDR3 runs 12 residues. Trimming stripped 2 bases from V and 7 bases from J, with 5 bases between. Here the CDR3 DNA reads TGTGCCAGCAGTGAAATGGTTGAAAAACTGTTTTTT. Amino acids: CASSEMVEKLFF.

The V gene is TRBV28, the J gene TRBJ1-2; D is possibly TRBD1 (5 bases). The V gene lost 2 bases and the J gene lost 7 bases, with 14 bases spanning the gap. The CDR3 has 14 amino acids. Per germline, CDR1 MDHEN and CDR2 SYDVKM. CDR3 DNA sequence: TGTGCCAGCAGTTTACTTCTGGCAGGGAGTGGCTACACCTTC. The encoded protein is CASSLLLAGSGYTF.

V is TRBV6-1 and J is TRBJ1-3, with D possibly being TRBD1 (6 bases). CDR1 and CDR2 from the germline V gene are MNHNS and SASEGT. CDR3 length: 14 residues. Trimming cost V 6 bases and J 8 bases, with 17 bases left between them. The CDR3 region is CASRTGKGTDTIYF. The CDR3 DNA reads TGTGCCAGCAGAACAGGGAAAGGGACGGACACCATATATTTT.

The V and J genes are TRBV6-6 and TRBJ1-1; 10 positions agree with TRBD1. CDR1 and CDR2 (germline): MNHNY, SVGAGI (reference sequence). V shed 6 bases, J shed 13 bases, and the junction held 14 bases outside the gene matches. CDR3 length: 14 residues. CDR3 DNA: TGTGCCAGCAGGGTCCCGGGACAGGGGCCCTCGGGTTTCTTT. It translates to CASRVPGQGPSGFF.

The rearrangement joins TRBV11-2 to TRBJ2-2; D may correspond to TRBD1 or TRBD2 (5 bases each). Looked up from germline, CDR1 is SGHAT and CDR2 is FQNNGV. The germline V and J ends were trimmed by 5 bases and 5 bases, with 24 bases remaining between them. The CDR3 spans 18 residues. The CDR3 nucleotides read TGTGCCAGCAGCCCTAGGGGCGGACCTCGGGAAGGGACCGGGGAGCTGTTTTTT. The encoded protein is CASSPRGGPREGTGELFF. Full variable domain (missing parts from reference TRBV11-2 and TRBJ2-2): EAGVAQSPRYKIIEKRQSVAFWCNPISGHATLYWYQQILGQGPKLLIQFQNNGVVDDSQLPKDRFSAERLKGVDSTLKIQPAKLEDSAVYLCASSPRGGPREGTGELFFGEGSRLTVL.

In DNA, the CDR3 is TGTGCCAGCAGCTGGTCTACAGGGGGTGACGAGCAGTACTTC. This gives the protein CASSWSTGGDEQYF. The V gene is TRBV9, the J gene TRBJ2-7; 8 positions agree with TRBD1. Germline values: CDR1 SGDLS, CDR2 YYNGEE. The length of the CDR3 is 14 residues. V gave up 4 bases and J gave up 5 bases; unmatched junction bases: 8.

The chain recombines TRBV7-8 with TRBJ2-7, with no clear D. Germline CDR1 reads SGHVS; CDR2 reads FQNEAQ. CDR3 length equals 15 residues. V was clipped by 0 bases and J by 7 bases, with 16 bases between them. CDR3 protein: CASSLASGARLEQYF. The CDR3 DNA reads TGTGCCAGCAGCTTAGCGTCGGGTGCTAGATTGGAGCAGTACTTC.

This chain connects TRBV18 to TRBJ1-1; D is possibly TRBD1 (6 bases). This CDR3 is built from 16 residues. The germline CDR1 and CDR2 sequences are KGHSH and LQKENI. The V and J ends lost 1 base and 2 bases respectively, with 14 bases between them. The CDR3 region is CASSPRGRGFNTEAFF. The CDR3, as DNA: TGTGCCAGCTCACCACGGGGGCGGGGGTTCAACACTGAAGCTTTCTTT.

The rearrangement joins TRBV6-6 to TRBJ2-7; tentative D call: TRBD1 (6 bases). CDR3 length equals 13 residues. The V end lost 6 bases, the J end lost 2 bases, and 11 bases lay between the germline ends. Germline lookup yields CDR1 MNHNY and CDR2 SVGAGI (reference sequence). CDR3 region: CASSRDIAYEQYF. The CDR3 DNA is TGTGCCAGCAGCCGGGACATCGCCTACGAGCAGTACTTC.

This clone was seen a handful of times. The rearrangement joins TRBV10-1 to TRBJ1-5, with D possibly matching TRBD1 (5 bases). CDR3 length equals 14 residues. V was cut by 3 bases and J by 2 bases, with 8 bases left in between. Germline V gives CDR1 WNHNN, CDR2 SYGVQD (reference sequence). CDR3 residues: CASSEGVGNQPQHF. In DNA form, the CDR3 reads TGCGCCAGCAGTGAAGGGGTGGGCAATCAGCCCCAGCATTTT.

The rearrangement uses TRBV2 and TRBJ2-1; D gene uncertain. The CDR3 loop spans 17 amino acids. V shed 6 bases and J shed 3 bases, with 21 bases lying between them. Germline values: CDR1 SNHLY, CDR2 FYNNEI. This chain's CDR3 is CASSPLSGLRLYNEQFF. For the CDR3, the DNA is TGTGCCAGCAGCCCTCTGTCGGGCCTGCGCCTCTACAATGAGCAGTTCTTC.

The rearrangement links TRBV5-1 to TRBJ1-4; D is unresolved. CDR1 and CDR2 from the germline V gene are SGHRS and YFSETQ. The ends were cut back, 6 bases at V and 4 bases at J, with 13 bases in the middle. The CDR3 has 14 residues. CDR3 protein: CASNTGSYNEKLFF. For the CDR3, the DNA is TGCGCCAGCAATACCGGCAGCTATAATGAAAAACTGTTTTTT.

This rearrangement joins TRBV30 to TRBJ2-7; 7 nucleotides align to TRBD1. CDR3 length equals 16 residues. From germline, CDR1 is GTSNPN and CDR2 SVGIG (reference sequence). Trimming at V came to 4 bases and at J to 0 bases, leaving 12 bases not matched to a gene. The CDR3 reads CAWTPSGTAISYEQYF. CDR3 sequence (DNA): TGTGCCTGGACCCCCTCTGGGACAGCGATCTCCTACGAGCAGTACTTC.

The V call is TRBV29-1, the J call TRBJ2-5; D might be TRBD2 (6 bases). V lost 6 bases to trimming and J lost 1 base, with 6 bases between them. Germline V CDR1 and CDR2: SQVTM, ANQGSEA. The CDR3 runs 11 residues. The CDR3 coding sequence is TGCAGCGTGGGACTCCAAGAGACCCAGTACTTC. Amino acids: CSVGLQETQYF. Full variable domain (outside the CDR3, taken from reference TRBV29-1 and TRBJ2-5): SAVISQKPSRDICQRGTSLTIQCQVDSQVTMMFWYRQQPGQSLTLIATANQGSEATYESGFVIDKFPISRPNLTFSTLTVSNMSPEDSSIYLCSVGLQETQYFGPGTRLLVL.

J is TRBJ2-2 and V is TRBV12-2; the table's TRBD2 call for D was not verified on the DNA. TRBV12-2 is tagged as a pseudogene. The CDR3 is made up of 20 amino acids. In DNA, the CDR3 is TGTGCAAGTCGCTTACCTTCCGGGACTAGCGGGAGAGAGAACACCGGGGAGCTGTTTTTT. It codes for CASRLPSGTSGRENTGELFF.